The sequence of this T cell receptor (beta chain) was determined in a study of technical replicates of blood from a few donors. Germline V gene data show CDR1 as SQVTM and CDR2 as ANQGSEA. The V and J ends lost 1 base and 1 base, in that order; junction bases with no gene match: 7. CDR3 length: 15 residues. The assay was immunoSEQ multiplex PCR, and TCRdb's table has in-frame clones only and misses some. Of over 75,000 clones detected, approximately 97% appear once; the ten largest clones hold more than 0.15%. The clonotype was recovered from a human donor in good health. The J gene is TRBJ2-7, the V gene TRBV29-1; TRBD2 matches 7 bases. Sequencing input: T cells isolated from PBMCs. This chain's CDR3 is CSVEVASGKSYEQYF. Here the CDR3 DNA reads TGCAGCGTTGAAGTCGCGAGCGGGAAGTCCTACGAGCAGTACTTC.